One and the same sample provided the 4 T cell receptor beta chains below, sequenced in a study of control samples from healthy donors and cancer patients. Assay used: immunoSEQ multiplex PCR; TCRdb lists only in-frame clones, some missing. In the table there are tens of thousands of clones, 65% to 85% of which are singletons. The sample comprised PBMCs. These TCRs come from a man between 65 and 85 years old with lung cancer.

This chain links TRBV5-8 with TRBJ1-5; D is unclear. This CDR3 is 16 amino acids long. The V gene lost 0 bases and the J gene lost 2 bases, with 12 bases spanning the gap. Germline V gene data show CDR1 as SGHTS and CDR2 as YDEGEE. CDR3 in DNA: TGTGCCAGCAGCTTGGAGAGGAGGGCCGGCAATCAGCCCCAGCATTTT. It codes for CASSLERRAGNQPQHF.

V usage is TRBV7-2 and J usage is TRBJ2-7; D is tentatively TRBD1 or TRBD2 (5 bases each). Germline V gives CDR1 SGHTA, CDR2 FQGNSA. Trimming took off 4 bases at V and 3 bases at J, with 13 bases between the two ends. CDR3 length: 14 amino acids. The CDR3 bases are TGTGCCAGCAGCTGGGACGGTCCCCACTACGAGCAGTACTTC. Translating it yields CASSWDGPHYEQYF.

V usage is TRBV19 and J usage is TRBJ2-3, with 12 bases matching TRBD1. Germline V gene lookup returns CDR1 LNHDA and CDR2 SQIVND (reference sequence). V lost 9 bases and J lost 4; bases outside the gene matches: 11. There are 16 residues in the CDR3. DNA of the CDR3: TGTGCCAGGCCGGGACAGGGGGCTATGAGGGCAGATACGCAGTATTTT. This sequence encodes CARPGQGAMRADTQYF.

The chain is built from TRBV10-1 and TRBJ2-2, with D perhaps matching TRBD1 or TRBD2 (5 bases each). V lost 11 bases and J lost 3, with 13 bases in between. Per the germline V gene, CDR1 is WNHNN and CDR2 is SYGVQD (reference sequence). The CDR3 totals 13 residues. CDR3 nucleotide sequence: TGCGCCCCCCTTCAGGGAGACACCGGGGAGCTGTTTTTT. It codes for CAPLQGDTGELFF.